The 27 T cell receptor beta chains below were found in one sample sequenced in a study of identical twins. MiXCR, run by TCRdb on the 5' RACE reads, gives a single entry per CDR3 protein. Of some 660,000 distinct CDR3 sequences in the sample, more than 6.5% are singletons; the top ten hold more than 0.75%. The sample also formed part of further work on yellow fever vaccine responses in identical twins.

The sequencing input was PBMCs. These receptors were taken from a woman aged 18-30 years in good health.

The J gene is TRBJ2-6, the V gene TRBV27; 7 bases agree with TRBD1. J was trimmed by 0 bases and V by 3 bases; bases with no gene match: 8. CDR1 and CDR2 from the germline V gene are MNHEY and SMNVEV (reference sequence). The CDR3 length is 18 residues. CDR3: CASSFDRVLFSGANVLTF. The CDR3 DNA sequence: TGTGCCAGCAGTTTCGACAGGGTGCTTTTCTCTGGGGCCAACGTCCTGACTTTC. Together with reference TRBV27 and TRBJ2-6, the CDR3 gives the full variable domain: EAQVTQNPRYLITVTGKKLTVTCSQNMNHEYMSWYRQDPGLGLRQIYYSMNVEVTDKGDVPEGYKVSRKEKRNFPLILESPSPNQTSLYFCASSFDRVLFSGANVLTFGAGSRLTVL.

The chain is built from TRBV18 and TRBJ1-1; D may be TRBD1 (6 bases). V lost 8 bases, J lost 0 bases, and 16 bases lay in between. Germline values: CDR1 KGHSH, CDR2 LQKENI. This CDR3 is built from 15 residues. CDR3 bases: TGTGCCAGCACAGAGCAGGGGAGTGTGAACACTGAAGCTTTCTTT. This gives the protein CASTEQGSVNTEAFF.

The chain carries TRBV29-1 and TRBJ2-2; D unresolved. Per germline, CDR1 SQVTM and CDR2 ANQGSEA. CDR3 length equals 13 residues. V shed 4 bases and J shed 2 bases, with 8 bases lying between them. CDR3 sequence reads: CSVASPNTGELFF. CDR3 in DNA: TGCAGCGTTGCCTCACCAAACACCGGGGAGCTGTTTTTT.

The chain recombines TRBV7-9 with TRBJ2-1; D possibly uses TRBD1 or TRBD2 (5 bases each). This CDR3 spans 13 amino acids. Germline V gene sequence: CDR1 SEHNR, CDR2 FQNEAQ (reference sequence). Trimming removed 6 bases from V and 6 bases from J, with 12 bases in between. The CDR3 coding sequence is TGTGCCAGCAGGCTGGGGACGGGCAATGAGCAGTTCTTC. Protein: CASRLGTGNEQFF.

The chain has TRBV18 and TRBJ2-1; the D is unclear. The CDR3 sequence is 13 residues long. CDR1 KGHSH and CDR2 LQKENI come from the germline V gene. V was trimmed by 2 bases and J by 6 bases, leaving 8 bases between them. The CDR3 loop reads CASSPTTFNEQFF. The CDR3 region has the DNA TGTGCCAGCTCACCAACGACCTTCAATGAGCAGTTCTTC.

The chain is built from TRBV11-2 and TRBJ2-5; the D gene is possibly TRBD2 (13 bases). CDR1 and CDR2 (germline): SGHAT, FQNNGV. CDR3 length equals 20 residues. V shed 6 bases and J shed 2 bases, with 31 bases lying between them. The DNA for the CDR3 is TGTGCCAGCAGGGGGACAGGGGGCCGACTAGCGGGGGGCCAACAAGAGACCCAGTACTTC. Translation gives CASRGTGGRLAGGQQETQYF.

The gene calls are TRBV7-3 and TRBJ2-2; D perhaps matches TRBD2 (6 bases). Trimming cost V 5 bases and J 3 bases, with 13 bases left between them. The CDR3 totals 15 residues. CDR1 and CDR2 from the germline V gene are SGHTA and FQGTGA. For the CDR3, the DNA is TGTGCCAGCAGCATTAGCGGAGGGGACACCGGGGAGCTGTTTTTT. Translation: CASSISGGDTGELFF.

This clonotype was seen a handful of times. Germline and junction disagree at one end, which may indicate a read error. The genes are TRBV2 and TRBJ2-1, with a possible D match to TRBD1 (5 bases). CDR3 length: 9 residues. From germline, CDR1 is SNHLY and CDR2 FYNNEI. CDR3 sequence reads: CASSGGPVF. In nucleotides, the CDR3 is TGTGCCAGCAGTGGGGGCCCGGTCTTC.

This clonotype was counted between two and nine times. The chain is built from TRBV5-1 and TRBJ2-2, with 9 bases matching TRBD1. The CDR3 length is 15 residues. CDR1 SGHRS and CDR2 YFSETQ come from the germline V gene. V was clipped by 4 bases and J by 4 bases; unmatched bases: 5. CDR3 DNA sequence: TGCGCCAGCAGCAGGGACAGGGCAGGCACCGGGGAGCTGTTTTTT. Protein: CASSRDRAGTGELFF.

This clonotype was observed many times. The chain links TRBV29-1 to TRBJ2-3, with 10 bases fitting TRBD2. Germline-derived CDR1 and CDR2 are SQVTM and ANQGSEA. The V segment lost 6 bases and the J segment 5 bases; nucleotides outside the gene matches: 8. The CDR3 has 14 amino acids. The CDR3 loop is CSVLLAGVGDTQYF. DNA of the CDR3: TGCAGCGTGCTTCTAGCGGGAGTCGGAGATACGCAGTATTTT.

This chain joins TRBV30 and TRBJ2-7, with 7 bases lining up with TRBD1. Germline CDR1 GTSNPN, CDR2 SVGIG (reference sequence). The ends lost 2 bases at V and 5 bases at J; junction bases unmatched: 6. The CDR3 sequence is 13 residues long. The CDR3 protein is CAWSYDRVNEQYF. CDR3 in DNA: TGTGCCTGGAGTTATGACAGGGTAAACGAGCAGTACTTC. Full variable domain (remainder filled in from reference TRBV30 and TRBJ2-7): SQTIHQWPATLVQPVGSPLSLECTVEGTSNPNLYWYRQAAGRGLQLLFYSVGIGQISSEVPQNLSASRPQDRQFILSSKKLLLSDSGFYLCAWSYDRVNEQYFGPGTRLTVT.

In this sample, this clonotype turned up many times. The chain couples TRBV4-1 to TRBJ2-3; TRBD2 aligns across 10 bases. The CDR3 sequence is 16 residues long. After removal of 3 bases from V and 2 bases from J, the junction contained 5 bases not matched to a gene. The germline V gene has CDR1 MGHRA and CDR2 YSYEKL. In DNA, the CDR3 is TGCGCCAGCAGCCATAGTAGCGGGAGGTACACAGATACGCAGTATTTT. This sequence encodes CASSHSSGRYTDTQYF.

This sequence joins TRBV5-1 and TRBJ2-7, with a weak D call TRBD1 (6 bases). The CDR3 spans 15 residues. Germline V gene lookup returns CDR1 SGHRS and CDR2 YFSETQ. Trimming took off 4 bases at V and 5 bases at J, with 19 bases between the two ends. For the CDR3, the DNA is TGCGCCAGCAGCGAGGGGACACCCCTAGCCCACGAGCAGTACTTC. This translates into CASSEGTPLAHEQYF.

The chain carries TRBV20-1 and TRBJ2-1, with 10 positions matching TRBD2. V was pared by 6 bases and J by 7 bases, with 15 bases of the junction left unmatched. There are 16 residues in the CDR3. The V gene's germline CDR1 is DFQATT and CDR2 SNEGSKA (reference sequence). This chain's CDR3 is CSAPRAGGRFGNEQFF. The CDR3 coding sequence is TGCAGTGCCCCGAGAGCGGGAGGGAGGTTCGGTAATGAGCAGTTCTTC.

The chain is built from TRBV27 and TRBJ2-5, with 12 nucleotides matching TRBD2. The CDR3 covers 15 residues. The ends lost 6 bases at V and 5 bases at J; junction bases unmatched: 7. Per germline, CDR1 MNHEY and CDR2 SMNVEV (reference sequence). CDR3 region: CASSQTSGGMETQYF. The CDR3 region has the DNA TGTGCCAGCAGCCAGACTAGCGGGGGTATGGAGACCCAGTACTTC.

The CDR3 DNA is TGTGCCATCAGCCCCCCTCTTCCGCGGGAGGGCAATGAGCAGTTCTTC. This gives the protein CAISPPLPREGNEQFF. The chain employs TRBV10-3 and TRBJ2-1; 9 bases align to TRBD2. CDR3 length: 16 amino acids. The J segment lost 6 bases and the V segment lost 6 bases, leaving 12 bases of the junction unmatched. Germline-derived CDR1 and CDR2 are ENHRY and SYGVKD.

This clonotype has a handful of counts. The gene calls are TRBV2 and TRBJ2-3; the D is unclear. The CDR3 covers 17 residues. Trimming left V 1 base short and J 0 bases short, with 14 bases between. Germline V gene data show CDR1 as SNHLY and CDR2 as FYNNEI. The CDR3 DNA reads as TGTGCCAGCAGTGAAGTGGCGGACCGAATTAGCACAGATACGCAGTATTTT. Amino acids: CASSEVADRISTDTQYF. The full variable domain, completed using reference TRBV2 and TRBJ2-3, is EPEVTQTPSHQVTQMGQEVILRCVPISNHLYFYWYRQILGQKVEFLVSFYNNEISEKSEIFDDQFSVERPDGSNFTLKIRSTKLEDSAMYFCASSEVADRISTDTQYFGPGTRLTVL.

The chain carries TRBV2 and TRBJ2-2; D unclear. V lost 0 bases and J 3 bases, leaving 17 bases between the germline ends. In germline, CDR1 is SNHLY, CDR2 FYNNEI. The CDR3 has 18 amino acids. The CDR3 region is CASSEAYTRQKYTGELFF. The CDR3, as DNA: TGTGCCAGCAGTGAAGCTTATACCCGGCAGAAGTACACCGGGGAGCTGTTTTTT.

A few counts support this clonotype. CDR3: CASSFPPTSGIRNEQFF. The CDR3, as DNA: TGTGCCAGCAGTTTCCCCCCGACTAGCGGGATTCGAAATGAGCAGTTCTTC. The chain has TRBV28 and TRBJ2-1, with 11 positions matching TRBD2. The trim removed 3 bases at V and 7 bases at J, leaving 11 bases unmatched. Germline CDR1 is MDHEN and CDR2 is SYDVKM. This CDR3 spans 17 amino acids. The full variable domain, its missing parts supplied by reference TRBV28 and TRBJ2-1, is DVKVTQSSRYLVKRTGEKVFLECVQDMDHENMFWYRQDPGLGLRLIYFSYDVKMKEKGDIPEGYSVSREKKERFSLILESASTNQTSMYLCASSFPPTSGIRNEQFFGPGTRLTVL.

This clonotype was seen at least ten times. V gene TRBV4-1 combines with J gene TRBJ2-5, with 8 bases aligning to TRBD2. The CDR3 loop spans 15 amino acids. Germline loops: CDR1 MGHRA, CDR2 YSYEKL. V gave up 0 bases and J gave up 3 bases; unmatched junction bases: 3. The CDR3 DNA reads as TGCGCCAGCAGCCAAGAGGGACTAGACGAAGAGACCCAGTACTTC. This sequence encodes CASSQEGLDEETQYF.

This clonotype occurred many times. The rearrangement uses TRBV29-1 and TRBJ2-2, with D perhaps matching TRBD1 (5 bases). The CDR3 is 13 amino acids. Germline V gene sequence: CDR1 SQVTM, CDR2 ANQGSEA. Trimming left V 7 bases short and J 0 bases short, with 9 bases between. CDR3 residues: CSGQGPNTGELFF. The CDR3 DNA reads TGCAGCGGGCAGGGCCCGAACACCGGGGAGCTGTTTTTT.

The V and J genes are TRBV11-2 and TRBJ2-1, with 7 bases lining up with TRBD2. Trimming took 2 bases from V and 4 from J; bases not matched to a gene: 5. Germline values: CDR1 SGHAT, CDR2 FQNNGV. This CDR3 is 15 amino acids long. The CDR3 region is CASSLIVGGYNEQFF. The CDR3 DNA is TGTGCCAGCAGCTTAATTGTGGGAGGGTACAATGAGCAGTTCTTC.

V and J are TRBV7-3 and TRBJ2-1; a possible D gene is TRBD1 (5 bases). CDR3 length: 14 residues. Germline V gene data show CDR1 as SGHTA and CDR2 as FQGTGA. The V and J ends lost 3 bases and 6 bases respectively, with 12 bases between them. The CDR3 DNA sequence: TGTGCCAGCAGCTTCTCTGCAGGGATCAATGAGCAGTTCTTC. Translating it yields CASSFSAGINEQFF.

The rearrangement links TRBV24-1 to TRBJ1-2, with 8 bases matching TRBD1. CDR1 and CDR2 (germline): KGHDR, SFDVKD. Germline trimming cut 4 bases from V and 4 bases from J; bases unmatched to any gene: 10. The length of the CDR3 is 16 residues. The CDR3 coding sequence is TGTGCCACCAGTGAGGCGGACAGGGTCGGATCCTATGGCTACACCTTC. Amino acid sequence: CATSEADRVGSYGYTF.

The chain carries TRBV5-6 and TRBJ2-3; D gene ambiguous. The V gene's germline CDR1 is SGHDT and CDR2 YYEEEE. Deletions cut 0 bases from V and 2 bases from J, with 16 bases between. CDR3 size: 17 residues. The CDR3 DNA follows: TGTGCCAGCAGCTTGGCGGCAGGTAGACAAATCACAGATACGCAGTATTTT. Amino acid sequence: CASSLAAGRQITDTQYF. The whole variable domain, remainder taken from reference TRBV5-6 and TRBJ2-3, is DAGVTQSPTHLIKTRGQQVTLRCSPKSGHDTVSWYQQALGQGPQFIFQYYEEEERQRGNFPDRFSGHQFPNYSSELNVNALLLGDSALYLCASSLAAGRQITDTQYFGPGTRLTVL.

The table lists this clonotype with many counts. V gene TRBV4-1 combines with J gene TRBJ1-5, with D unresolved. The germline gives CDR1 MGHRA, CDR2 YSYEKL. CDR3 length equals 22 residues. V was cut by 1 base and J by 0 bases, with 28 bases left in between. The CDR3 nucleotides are TGCGCCAGCAGCCAAGCTCAGTTTTCGTGGGCAGGCGACGTTTATAGCAATCAGCCCCAGCATTTT. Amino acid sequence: CASSQAQFSWAGDVYSNQPQHF.

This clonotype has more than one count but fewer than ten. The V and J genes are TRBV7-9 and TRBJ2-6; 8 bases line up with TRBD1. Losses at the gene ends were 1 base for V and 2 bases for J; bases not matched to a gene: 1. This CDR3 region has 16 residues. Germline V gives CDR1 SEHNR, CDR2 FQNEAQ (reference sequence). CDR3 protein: CASSLGQGPGANVLTF. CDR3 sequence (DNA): TGTGCCAGCAGCTTAGGACAGGGGCCTGGGGCCAACGTCCTGACTTTC.